This is a list of T cell receptor beta chains from one sample in a study of blood T cell repertoires in COVID-19. Sequenced by immunoSEQ multiplex PCR; TCRdb stores in-frame clones only, minus some. The data contain approximately 210,000 clones, less than 85% of them singletons. The sample consisted of peripheral blood. The receptors originated from an elderly woman with COVID-19, enrolled during active disease. The CDR3 runs from the conserved cysteine through the conserved F or W. The D gene is left open where the match is weak. The listing skips clone size in some rows; elsewhere it reads once, few, many or a size class.

J,length,D,V,size,DNA,CDR3
TRBJ1-6,14,.,TRBV3-1/TRBV3-2,.,TGTGCCAGCAGCCAACCTGGGGGCTATGCACCCCTCCACTTT,CASSQPGGYAPLHF
TRBJ2-7,16,.,TRBV18,once,TGTGCCAGCTCACCATTCGAGGGGGGACAGAACTACGAGCAGTACTTC,CASSPFEGGQNYEQYF
TRBJ1-1,15,.,TRBV3-1/TRBV3-2,.,TGTGCCAGCAGCCCCGCGGACAGTCTTAACACTGAAGCTTTCTTT,CASSPADSLNTEAFF
TRBJ1-2,15,.,TRBV19,once,TGTGCCAGTAGTATAGAAGCAGGGTTTCTGTATGGCTACACCTTC,CASSIEAGFLYGYTF
TRBJ2-3,15,.,TRBV5-1,once,TGCGCCAGCAGCTTGGGAAACCACTACACAGATACGCAGTATTTT,CASSLGNHYTDTQYF
TRBJ1-5,12,.,TRBV28,.,TGTGCCAGCAGTGTAGGTAGCCAGCCCCAGCATTTT,CASSVGSQPQHF
TRBJ1-5,13,.,TRBV6-5,.,TGTGCCAGCAGTTGGGCCCAAAATCAGCCCCAGCATTTT,CASSWAQNQPQHF
TRBJ1-6,13,TRBD1,TRBV5-1,few,TGCGCCAGCAGCCGACAGGGGGAATCACCCCTCCACTTT,CASSRQGESPLHF
TRBJ2-7,14,.,TRBV5-1,.,TGCGCCAGCAGCTCCGGCGAGGGAGCCTACGAGCAGTACTTC,CASSSGEGAYEQYF
TRBJ1-2,16,.,TRBV5-4,few,TGTGCCAGCGTCCCAGGACCCCCGGTGGAGGGCTATGGCTACACCTTC,CASVPGPPVEGYGYTF
TRBJ1-2,17,.,TRBV4-1,.,TGCGCCAGCAGCCAAGGTCAGGTGGCCACGCATAACTATGGCTACACCTTC,CASSQGQVATHNYGYTF
TRBJ1-6,15,.,TRBV5-6,.,TGTGCCAGCAGCTTGGGTCCGGGTCCGAATTCACCCCTCCACTTT,CASSLGPGPNSPLHF
TRBJ1-2,12,.,TRBV7-9,.,TGTGCCAGCAGCTGGGAGAGCTATGGCTACACCTTC,CASSWESYGYTF
TRBJ1-2,12,.,TRBV5-1,.,TGCGCCAGCACCGTGGGGAGGAATGGCTACACCTTC,CASTVGRNGYTF
TRBJ1-2,15,.,TRBV2,.,TGTGCCAGCAGCCGCCTTACGGGGGGCGCGGGTGGCTACACCTTC,CASSRLTGGAGGYTF
TRBJ1-2,15,.,TRBV19,.,TGTGCCAGTAAGGGTGAGGGTGCGTCCTTCGGTGGCTACACCTTC,CASKGEGASFGGYTF
TRBJ1-1,15,.,TRBV5-4,.,TGTGCCAGCAGTCCCCGTGGGACATTGAACACTGAAGCTTTCTTT,CASSPRGTLNTEAFF
TRBJ2-2,16,.,TRBV5-4,.,TGTGCCAGCAGGAGGAGTGGTGGGGCAAGCACCGGGGAGCTGTTTTTT,CASRRSGGASTGELFF
TRBJ2-1,15,TRBD2,TRBV15,.,TGTGCCACCAGCAGGCTAGCGGGCCCCTACAATGAGCAGTTCTTC,CATSRLAGPYNEQFF
TRBJ2-1,13,TRBD1,TRBV12-3/TRBV12-4,.,TGTGCCAGCAACAAAGGGGGCACGGATGAGCAGTTCTTC,CASNKGGTDEQFF
TRBJ2-3,16,TRBD2,TRBV4-2,.,TGTGCCAGCAGCCAAGATGGCGGGGGGGACACAGATACGCAGTATTTT,CASSQDGGGDTDTQYF
TRBJ2-1,14,.,TRBV7-3,.,TGTGCCAGCAGCTTAGTCCCCGGAGACAATGAGCAGTTCTTC,CASSLVPGDNEQFF
TRBJ1-1,14,.,TRBV2,few,TGTGCCAGCAGAATGACAGACGTTAACACTGAAGCTTTCTTT,CASRMTDVNTEAFF
TRBJ2-1,15,.,TRBV14,once,TGTGCCAGCACCATCCAGGGTAGCTCCTACAATGAGCAGTTCTTC,CASTIQGSSYNEQFF
TRBJ1-4,16,TRBD1,TRBV6-1,.,TGTGCCAGCAGTGGCCGGACAGGGGGCAGGGATGAAAAACTGTTTTTT,CASSGRTGGRDEKLFF
TRBJ2-7,14,.,TRBV9,.,TGTGCCAGCAGCGTAGCTTCGGCGGACTACGAGCAGTACTTC,CASSVASADYEQYF
TRBJ2-4,13,TRBD2,TRBV6-5,.,TGTGCCAGCCGAGGACTAGCGGGGGACATTCAGTACTTC,CASRGLAGDIQYF
TRBJ2-7,16,TRBD1,TRBV5-6,.,TGTGCCAGCAGCTTGGCGGGACAGGGTGGTCTCTACGAGCAGTACTTC,CASSLAGQGGLYEQYF
TRBJ2-2,15,TRBD1,TRBV28,.,TGTGCCAGCAGTTTAAAGTATCAGGGGGCTGGGGAGCTGTTTTTT,CASSLKYQGAGELFF
TRBJ1-6,14,.,TRBV9,.,TGTGCCAGCAGCGTCCTGGACAGTGGCTCACCCCTCCACTTT,CASSVLDSGSPLHF
TRBJ1-2,13,.,TRBV28,.,TGTGCCAGCGCGACAGGATCCGCCTATGGCTACACCTTC,CASATGSAYGYTF
TRBJ1-1,14,.,TRBV28,.,TGTGCCAGCAGACCCTGGGGGGAGGGCACTGAAGCTTTCTTT,CASRPWGEGTEAFF
TRBJ1-1,13,.,TRBV6-2/TRBV6-3,.,TGTGCCAGCAGTTATACTGGGACTACTGAAGCTTTCTTT,CASSYTGTTEAFF
TRBJ1-5,13,.,TRBV7-3,.,TGTGCCAGCAGCTCACAACCCGATCAGCCCCAGCATTTT,CASSSQPDQPQHF
TRBJ2-7,13,.,TRBV3-1/TRBV3-2,.,TGTGCCAGCAGCCCAGGGCAGTTCTACGAGCAGTACTTC,CASSPGQFYEQYF
TRBJ1-4,15,.,TRBV6-5,.,TGTGCCAGCAGGATAGGGGGGGCCGGGAATGAAAAACTGTTTTTT,CASRIGGAGNEKLFF
TRBJ2-1,15,TRBD2,TRBV6-5,.,TGTGCCAGCAGTTACTGGGGGGGGGCCTACAATGAGCAGTTCTTC,CASSYWGGAYNEQFF
TRBJ2-1,14,TRBD2,TRBV3-1/TRBV3-2,.,TGTGCCAGCAGCCACTCGGGGACTAGAGAGTCCCCGGTCTTC,CASSHSGTRESPVF
TRBJ1-2,16,TRBD1,TRBV5-1,.,TGCGCCAGCAGCCCCCGGGACAGTAGCTCGAGGTATGGCTACACCTTC,CASSPRDSSSRYGYTF
TRBJ1-6,16,.,TRBV9,few,TGTGCCAGCAGCGCGGAGGGTCCCCAGGTCAATTCACCCCTCCACTTT,CASSAEGPQVNSPLHF
TRBJ2-3,14,TRBD1,TRBV18,.,TGTGCCAGCTCACCATCGCAGGGGGCCGGTACGCAGTATTTT,CASSPSQGAGTQYF
TRBJ1-1,13,.,TRBV12-3/TRBV12-4,.,TGTGCCAGCAGTTTAGCGCAGGGCAGTGAAGCTTTCTTT,CASSLAQGSEAFF
TRBJ2-2,13,.,TRBV6-6,.,TGTGCCAGCCACCCAAACAGGGCCGGGGAGCTGTTTTTT,CASHPNRAGELFF
TRBJ2-7,15,.,TRBV7-3,.,TGTGCCAGCAGCTTCCCCGGGACATGGGGCTACGAGCAGTACTTC,CASSFPGTWGYEQYF
TRBJ2-5,16,.,TRBV7-2,.,TGTGCCAGCAGCTTAGCCCATGGGCGGGGTGGAGAGACCCAGTACTTC,CASSLAHGRGGETQYF
TRBJ1-2,13,TRBD1,TRBV6-5,.,TGTGCAAGCCGACAGGGTCTTTTAGGCGGCTACACCTTC,CASRQGLLGGYTF
TRBJ1-4,14,TRBD1,TRBV5-1,.,TGCGCCAGCAGAACGGGACAGGGGGGTGAAAAACTGTTTTTT,CASRTGQGGEKLFF
TRBJ1-1,15,.,TRBV6-1,.,TGTGCCAGCAGTGAAGCGGGGGCAATGAACACTGAAGCTTTCTTT,CASSEAGAMNTEAFF
TRBJ1-2,14,.,TRBV7-9,few,TGTGCCAGCAGCTTAACCGCGACAGATTATGGCTACACCTTC,CASSLTATDYGYTF
TRBJ2-1,15,TRBD2,TRBV5-1,.,TGCGCCAGCAGCTTGGGCGGGAGGGCCTTCGATGAGCAGTTCTTC,CASSLGGRAFDEQFF
TRBJ2-3,15,.,TRBV11-2,.,TGTGCCAGCAGCTTAGGGCGGGGTCGCACAGATACGCAGTATTTT,CASSLGRGRTDTQYF
TRBJ1-3,12,.,TRBV28,.,TGTGCCACCCGACAGGCTCTAAACACCATATATTTT,CATRQALNTIYF